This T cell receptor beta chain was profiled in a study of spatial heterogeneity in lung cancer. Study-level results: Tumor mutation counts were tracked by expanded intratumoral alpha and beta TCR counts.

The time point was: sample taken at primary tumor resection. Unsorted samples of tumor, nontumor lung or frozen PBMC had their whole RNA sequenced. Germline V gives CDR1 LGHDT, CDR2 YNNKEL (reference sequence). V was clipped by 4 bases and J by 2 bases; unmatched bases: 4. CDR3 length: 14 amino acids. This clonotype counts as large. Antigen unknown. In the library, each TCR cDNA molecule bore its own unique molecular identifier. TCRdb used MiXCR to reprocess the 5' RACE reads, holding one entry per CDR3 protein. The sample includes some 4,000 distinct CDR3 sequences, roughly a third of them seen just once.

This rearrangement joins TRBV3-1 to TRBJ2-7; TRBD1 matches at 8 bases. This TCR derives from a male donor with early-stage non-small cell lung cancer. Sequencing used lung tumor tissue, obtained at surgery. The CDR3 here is CASSRTGSTYEQYF. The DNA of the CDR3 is TGTGCCAGCAGCCGGACAGGGTCTACCTACGAGCAGTACTTC.